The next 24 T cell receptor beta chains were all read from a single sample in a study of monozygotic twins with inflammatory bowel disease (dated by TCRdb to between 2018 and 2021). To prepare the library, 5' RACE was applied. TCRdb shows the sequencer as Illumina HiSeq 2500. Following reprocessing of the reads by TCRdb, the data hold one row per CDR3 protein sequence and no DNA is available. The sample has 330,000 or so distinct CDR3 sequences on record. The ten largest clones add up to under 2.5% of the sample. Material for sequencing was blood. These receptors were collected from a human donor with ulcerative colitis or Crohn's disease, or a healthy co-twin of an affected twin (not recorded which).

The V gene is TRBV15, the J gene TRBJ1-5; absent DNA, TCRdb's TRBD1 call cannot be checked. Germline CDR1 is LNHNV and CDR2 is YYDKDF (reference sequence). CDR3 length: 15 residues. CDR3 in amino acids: CATSSGTDHNQPQHF.

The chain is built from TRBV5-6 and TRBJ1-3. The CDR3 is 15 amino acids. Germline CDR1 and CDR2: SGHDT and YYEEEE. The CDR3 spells CASSLDSYSGNTIYF.

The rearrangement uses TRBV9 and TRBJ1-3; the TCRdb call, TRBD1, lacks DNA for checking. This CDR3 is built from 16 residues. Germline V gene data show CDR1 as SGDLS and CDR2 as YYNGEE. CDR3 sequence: CASSFTPVISGNTIYF.

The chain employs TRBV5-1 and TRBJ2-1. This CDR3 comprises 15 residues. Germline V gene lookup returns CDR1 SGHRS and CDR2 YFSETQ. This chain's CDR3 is CASSLVGGSYNEQFF. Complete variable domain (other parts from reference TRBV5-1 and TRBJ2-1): KAGVTQTPRYLIKTRGQQVTLSCSPISGHRSVSWYQQTPGQGLQFLFEYFSETQRNKGNFPGRFSGRQFSNSRSEMNVSTLELGDSALYLCASSLVGGSYNEQFFGPGTRLTVL.

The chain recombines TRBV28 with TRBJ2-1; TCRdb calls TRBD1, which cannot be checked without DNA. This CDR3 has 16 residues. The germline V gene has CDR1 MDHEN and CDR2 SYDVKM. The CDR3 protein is CASTIRGIISYNEQFF.

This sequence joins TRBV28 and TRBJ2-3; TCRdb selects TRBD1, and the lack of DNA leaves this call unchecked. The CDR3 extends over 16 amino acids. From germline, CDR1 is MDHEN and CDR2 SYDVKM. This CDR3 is CASSLLLLGGADTQYF.

The CDR3 loop is CASSIEQGYEQYF. This sequence joins TRBV19 and TRBJ2-7; checking the TCRdb D call of TRBD1 is not possible without DNA. Germline V gives CDR1 LNHDA, CDR2 SQIVND (reference sequence). The CDR3 has 13 amino acids.

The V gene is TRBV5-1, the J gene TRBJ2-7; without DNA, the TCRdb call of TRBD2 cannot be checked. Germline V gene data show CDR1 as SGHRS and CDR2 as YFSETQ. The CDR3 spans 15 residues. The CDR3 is CASSLNPAGPYEQYF.

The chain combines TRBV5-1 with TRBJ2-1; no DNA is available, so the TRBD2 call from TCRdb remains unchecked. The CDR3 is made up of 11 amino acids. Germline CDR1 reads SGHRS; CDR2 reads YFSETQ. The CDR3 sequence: CASSTGLAGAF.

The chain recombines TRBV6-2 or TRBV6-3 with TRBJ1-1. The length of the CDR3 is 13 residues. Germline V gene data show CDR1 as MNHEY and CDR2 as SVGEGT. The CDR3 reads CASSYLRNTEAFF.

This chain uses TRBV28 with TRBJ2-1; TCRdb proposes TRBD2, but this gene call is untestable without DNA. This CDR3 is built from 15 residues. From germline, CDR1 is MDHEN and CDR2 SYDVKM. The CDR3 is CASTEDAHVVNEQFF.

CDR3: CATKRQGLFTGELFF. J is TRBJ2-2 and V is TRBV19; the D call of TRBD1 rests on TCRdb alone, since no DNA is present to check it. The CDR3 contains 15 residues. Per the germline V gene, CDR1 is LNHDA and CDR2 is SQIVND (reference sequence). The full variable domain, completed using reference TRBV19 and TRBJ2-2, is DGGITQSPKYLFRKEGQNVTLSCEQNLNHDAMYWYRQDPGQGLRLIYYSQIVNDFQKGDIAEGYSVSREKKESFPLTVTSAQKNPTAFYLCATKRQGLFTGELFFGEGSRLTVL.

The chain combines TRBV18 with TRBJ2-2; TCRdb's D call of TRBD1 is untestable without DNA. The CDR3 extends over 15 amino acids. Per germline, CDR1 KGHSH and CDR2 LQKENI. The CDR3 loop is CASSPRQGLPGELFF.

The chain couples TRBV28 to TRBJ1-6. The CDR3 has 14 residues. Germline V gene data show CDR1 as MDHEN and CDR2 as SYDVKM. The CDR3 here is CASSLLLANSPLHF.

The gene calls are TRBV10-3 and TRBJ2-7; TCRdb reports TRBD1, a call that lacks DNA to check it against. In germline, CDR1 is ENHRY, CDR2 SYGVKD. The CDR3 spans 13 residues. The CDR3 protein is CAISGGQSYEQYF.

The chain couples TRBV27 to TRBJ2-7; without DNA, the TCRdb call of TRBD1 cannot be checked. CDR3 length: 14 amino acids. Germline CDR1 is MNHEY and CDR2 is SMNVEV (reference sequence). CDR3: CASSFLGQPYEQYF.

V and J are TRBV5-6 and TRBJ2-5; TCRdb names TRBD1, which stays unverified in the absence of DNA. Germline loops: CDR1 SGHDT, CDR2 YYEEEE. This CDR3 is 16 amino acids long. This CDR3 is CASTSTVASGRETQYF.

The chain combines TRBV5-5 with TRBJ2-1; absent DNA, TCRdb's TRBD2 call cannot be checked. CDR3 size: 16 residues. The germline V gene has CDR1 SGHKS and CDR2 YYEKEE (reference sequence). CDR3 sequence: CASSLAITRALNEQFF.

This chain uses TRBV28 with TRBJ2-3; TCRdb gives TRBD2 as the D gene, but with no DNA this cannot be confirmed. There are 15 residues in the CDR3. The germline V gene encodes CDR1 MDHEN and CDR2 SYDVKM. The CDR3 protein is CASGILGTSTDTQYF. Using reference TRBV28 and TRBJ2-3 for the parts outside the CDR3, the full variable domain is DVKVTQSSRYLVKRTGEKVFLECVQDMDHENMFWYRQDPGLGLRLIYFSYDVKMKEKGDIPEGYSVSREKKERFSLILESASTNQTSMYLCASGILGTSTDTQYFGPGTRLTVL.

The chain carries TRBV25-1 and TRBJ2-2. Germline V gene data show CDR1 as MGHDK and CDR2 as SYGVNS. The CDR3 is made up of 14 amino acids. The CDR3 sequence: CASITDENTGELFF.

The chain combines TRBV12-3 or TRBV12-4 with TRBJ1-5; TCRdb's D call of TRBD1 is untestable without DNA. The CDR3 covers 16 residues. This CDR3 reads CASSFSGGRSNQPQHF.

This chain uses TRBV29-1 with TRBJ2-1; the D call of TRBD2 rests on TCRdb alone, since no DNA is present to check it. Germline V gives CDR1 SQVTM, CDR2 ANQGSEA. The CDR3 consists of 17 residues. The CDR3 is CSVEDMTSGRWGNEQFF.

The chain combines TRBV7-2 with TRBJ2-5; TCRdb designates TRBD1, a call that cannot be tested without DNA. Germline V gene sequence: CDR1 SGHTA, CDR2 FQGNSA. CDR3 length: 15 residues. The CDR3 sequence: CASSLESAPQETQYF.

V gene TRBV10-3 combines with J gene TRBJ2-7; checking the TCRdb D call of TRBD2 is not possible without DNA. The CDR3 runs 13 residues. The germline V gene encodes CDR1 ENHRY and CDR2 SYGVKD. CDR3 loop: CAISPTATNEQYF.